This entry concerns a single TCR beta chain. Its antigen is not identified. This entry belongs to a study of PD-1 blockade in classical Hodgkin lymphoma. Study-wide findings and caveats: Complete responders started with a diversity level that resembled newly diagnosed patients at baseline.

The time point: cycle 4 day 1 (C4D1), after more than five weeks of nivolumab. Following autologous stem cell transplantation, relapse occurred in every patient, and exposure to brentuximab vedotin varied. The best responses consisted of complete response, partial response or progressive disease. Data came from immunoSEQ multiplex PCR; TCRdb stores just in-frame clones and leaves some out. The sample consists of approximately 27,000 clones, about four fifths of them appearing once. CDR3 length equals 15 residues. The V end was cut by 4 bases, the J end by 0 bases, with 10 bases between. The chain employs TRBV23-1 and TRBJ1-3; the D gene is possibly TRBD1 (5 bases). TRBV23-1 counts as an open reading frame of uncertain function. The sequence came from a human donor with classical Hodgkin lymphoma. This specimen consisted of peripheral blood mononuclear cells (PBMCs), obtained before the fourth cycle of nivolumab. The CDR3 nucleotides are TGCGCCAGCAGTCCCCAGACAGTCTCTGGAAACACCATATATTTT. It codes for CASSPQTVSGNTIYF.